Listed here are 21 T cell receptor beta chains from one sample, sequenced in a study of blood T cell repertoires in COVID-19. Using immunoSEQ multiplex PCR, the repertoire was profiled, and TCRdb retains in-frame clones only, with some absent. The table shows 55,000 to 65,000 clones, with roughly 89% occurring only once. Sequences were obtained from peripheral blood. The receptor source for this set is a woman in her fifties or sixties with COVID-19, enrolled during active disease.

V is TRBV6-6 and J is TRBJ2-1; D is ambiguous. Germline V CDR1 and CDR2: MNHNY, SVGAGI (reference sequence). The CDR3 is 13 residues long. CDR3 sequence (DNA): TGTGCTGTTGGTGTCAGCTCCTACAATGAGCAGTTCTTC. It yields the protein CAVGVSSYNEQFF.

The rearrangement joins TRBV28 to TRBJ1-2; 7 bases align to TRBD1. V dropped 5 bases and J dropped 4; count of bases not matched to a gene: 7. This CDR3 region has 14 residues. Germline CDR1 is MDHEN and CDR2 is SYDVKM. CDR3: CASSSVGGAYGYTF. The CDR3 DNA reads as TGTGCCAGCAGTAGTGTAGGGGGCGCCTATGGCTACACCTTC.

The chain has TRBV2 and TRBJ1-2; 8 nucleotides agree with TRBD1. CDR1 and CDR2 from the germline V gene are SNHLY and FYNNEI. Trimming at V came to 3 bases and at J to 5 bases, leaving 5 bases not matched to a gene. This CDR3 region has 14 residues. CDR3 in DNA: TGTGCCAGCAGTGACCAGGGGGCAGAGTATGGCTACACCTTC. This gives the protein CASSDQGAEYGYTF.

The chain links TRBV5-1 to TRBJ1-1; perhaps TRBD1 as D (6 bases). The germline CDR1 and CDR2 sequences are SGHRS and YFSETQ. V gave up 4 bases and J gave up 5 bases, with 18 bases separating them. This CDR3 has 15 amino acids. The CDR3 region is CASSPGGTGQTEAFF. Written as DNA, the CDR3 is TGCGCCAGCAGCCCTGGAGGAACAGGGCAAACTGAAGCTTTCTTT.

This chain links TRBV30 with TRBJ2-1; 8 positions match TRBD2. The CDR3 runs to 14 residues. Per germline, CDR1 GTSNPN and CDR2 SVGIG (reference sequence). J was trimmed by 3 bases and V by 0 bases; bases with no gene match: 1. CDR3 nucleotides: TGTGCCTGGAGTGTAGGGACTAGCTACAATGAGCAGTTCTTC. Amino acids: CAWSVGTSYNEQFF.

The chain has TRBV28 and TRBJ2-3; 7 nucleotides align to TRBD2. The CDR3 spans 13 residues. Germline V lookup: CDR1 MDHEN, CDR2 SYDVKM. V dropped 7 bases and J dropped 4; count of bases not matched to a gene: 5. For the CDR3, the DNA is TGTGCCAGCATTTCTAGCGGCCCAGATACGCAGTATTTT. Protein product: CASISSGPDTQYF. Complete variable domain (other parts from reference TRBV28 and TRBJ2-3): DVKVTQSSRYLVKRTGEKVFLECVQDMDHENMFWYRQDPGLGLRLIYFSYDVKMKEKGDIPEGYSVSREKKERFSLILESASTNQTSMYLCASISSGPDTQYFGPGTRLTVL.

The chain joins TRBV19 to TRBJ2-3, with D unclear. Germline V CDR1 and CDR2: LNHDA, SQIVND (reference sequence). CDR3 length: 14 residues. V lost 3 bases and J lost 0, with 7 bases in between. The chain's CDR3 is CASSIGGSTDTQYF. The CDR3 DNA reads TGTGCCAGTAGTATTGGCGGTAGCACAGATACGCAGTATTTT.

J is TRBJ1-6 and V is TRBV6-2 or TRBV6-3, with TRBD1 identical over 8 bases. CDR1 and CDR2 (germline): MNHEY, SVGEGT. The CDR3 contains 16 residues. V lost 5 bases to trimming and J lost 10 bases; unmatched junction nucleotides: 13. The CDR3 reads CASSQPETGVRSPLHF. In DNA, the CDR3 is TGTGCCAGCAGTCAACCGGAGACAGGGGTAAGATCACCCCTCCACTTT.

V usage is TRBV28 and J usage is TRBJ2-7, with a possible D match to TRBD2 (6 bases). The CDR3 extends over 14 amino acids. Germline CDR1 is MDHEN and CDR2 is SYDVKM. Trimming took 7 bases from V and 3 from J, leaving 16 bases between them. This chain's CDR3 is CASKALGEVYEQYF. The CDR3, as DNA: TGTGCCAGCAAAGCCTTGGGGGAGGTCTACGAGCAGTACTTC. Full variable domain (rest looked up from reference TRBV28 and TRBJ2-7): DVKVTQSSRYLVKRTGEKVFLECVQDMDHENMFWYRQDPGLGLRLIYFSYDVKMKEKGDIPEGYSVSREKKERFSLILESASTNQTSMYLCASKALGEVYEQYFGPGTRLTVT.

This chain uses TRBV7-2 with TRBJ2-7; 9 nucleotides match TRBD2. The CDR3 contains 17 residues. Germline CDR1 reads SGHTA; CDR2 reads FQGNSA. V shed 5 bases and J 6 bases; nucleotides not matched to a gene: 17. CDR3 in amino acids: CASSGSVVAGDRLEQYF. DNA for the CDR3: TGTGCCAGCAGCGGAAGCGTCGTAGCGGGAGACCGACTCGAGCAGTACTTC.

This rearrangement joins TRBV6-2 or TRBV6-3 to TRBJ1-2; 12 bases line up with TRBD1. This CDR3 comprises 14 residues. From germline, CDR1 is MNHEY and CDR2 SVGEGT. Trimming cost V 6 bases and J 7 bases; bases outside gene matches: 6. CDR3 DNA sequence: TGTGCCAGCAGCCGCGGGACAGGGGGCGGTGGCTACACCTTC. Translated, it gives CASSRGTGGGGYTF.

As DNA, the CDR3 is TGTGCCAGCAGCCAAGTTGCCAGCGGGGGGTCCTACAATGAGCAGTTCTTC. It specifies CASSQVASGGSYNEQFF. This chain links TRBV4-2 with TRBJ2-1; 9 positions agree with TRBD2. Germline trimming cut 1 base from V and 1 base from J; bases unmatched to any gene: 5. In germline, CDR1 is LGHNA, CDR2 YNFKEQ. The length of the CDR3 is 17 residues.

This clone has just one count. The V call is TRBV4-3, the J call TRBJ2-1; no definite D call. There are 14 residues in the CDR3. Germline-derived CDR1 and CDR2 are LGHNA and YSLEER. Trimming took off 4 bases at V and 5 bases at J, with 12 bases between the two ends. As DNA, the CDR3 is TGCGCCAGCAGCCCAAGTGGCTGGCACAATGAGCAGTTCTTC. Encoded protein: CASSPSGWHNEQFF.

The genes are TRBV19 and TRBJ2-1, with D tentatively TRBD2 (6 bases). Per germline, CDR1 LNHDA and CDR2 SQIVND (reference sequence). CDR3 length: 13 residues. Trimming shortened V by 3 bases and J by 7 bases, and 10 bases separated the two germline ends. The CDR3 nucleotides are TGTGCCAGTAGTATCGATCTAGCGAATGAGCAGTTCTTC. Amino acids: CASSIDLANEQFF.

A single count supports this clone. This chain connects TRBV14 to TRBJ2-3, with 7 bases that match TRBD1. The CDR3 length is 16 residues. V shed 1 base, J shed 2 bases, and the junction held 6 bases outside the gene matches. CDR1 and CDR2 (germline): SGHDN, FVKESK. The CDR3 nucleotides read TGTGCCAGCAGCCAAGGTTGGGACAGATACACAGATACGCAGTATTTT. This codes for CASSQGWDRYTDTQYF.

The J gene is TRBJ1-3, the V gene TRBV10-1; 9 bases align to TRBD1. CDR1 and CDR2 from the germline V gene are WNHNN and SYGVQD (reference sequence). With V trimmed by 9 bases and J by 0 bases, 21 bases remained unmatched. CDR3 length: 20 amino acids. Here the CDR3 reads CASHGGRDRDVEGSGNTIYF. Written as DNA, the CDR3 is TGCGCCAGTCACGGAGGACGGGACAGGGACGTAGAAGGCTCTGGAAACACCATATATTTT.

The chain combines TRBV27 with TRBJ1-6, with D tentatively TRBD1 (5 bases). V was cut by 8 bases and J by 8 bases, with 10 bases left in between. Germline loops: CDR1 MNHEY, CDR2 SMNVEV (reference sequence). This CDR3 spans 12 amino acids. CDR3: CASQTGDSPLHF. In nucleotides, the CDR3 is TGTGCCAGCCAAACAGGAGATTCACCCCTCCACTTT.

The chain is built from TRBV5-1 and TRBJ2-2, with D hard to call. Between the trimmed V and J ends, which lost 4 bases and 3 bases, there was a span of 16 bases. The germline gives CDR1 SGHRS, CDR2 YFSETQ. This CDR3 has 16 residues. In nucleotides, the CDR3 is TGCGCCAGCAGCCCTGGGTGGAAGAGCGACACCGGGGAGCTGTTTTTT. Protein product: CASSPGWKSDTGELFF.

The rearrangement joins TRBV27 to TRBJ1-2; the D gene is possibly TRBD1 (6 bases). Per the germline V gene, CDR1 is MNHEY and CDR2 is SMNVEV (reference sequence). Trimming removed 3 bases from V and 7 bases from J, with 12 bases in between. This CDR3 is built from 13 residues. CDR3 sequence reads: CASSFPGAGGYTF. The CDR3 DNA is TGTGCCAGCAGTTTCCCAGGGGCGGGTGGCTACACCTTC.

This chain joins TRBV29-1 and TRBJ2-3; D ambiguous. V gave up 6 bases and J gave up 4 bases, with 11 bases separating them. The CDR3 covers 12 residues. The germline V gene has CDR1 SQVTM and CDR2 ANQGSEA. CDR3 DNA: TGCAGCGTGCCGGTTGAGGCAGATACGCAGTATTTT. Residues: CSVPVEADTQYF.

The chain joins TRBV2 to TRBJ2-2, with TRBD2 matching over 8 bases. This CDR3 is 15 amino acids long. J lost 4 bases, V lost 4 bases, and 5 bases had no gene match. Germline lookup yields CDR1 SNHLY and CDR2 FYNNEI. The DNA for the CDR3 is TGTGCCAGCAGTGTCAGCGGGGGCAGCACCGGGGAGCTGTTTTTT. Protein: CASSVSGGSTGELFF. Full variable domain (rest looked up from reference TRBV2 and TRBJ2-2): EPEVTQTPSHQVTQMGQEVILRCVPISNHLYFYWYRQILGQKVEFLVSFYNNEISEKSEIFDDQFSVERPDGSNFTLKIRSTKLEDSAMYFCASSVSGGSTGELFFGEGSRLTVL.